This T cell receptor beta chain stems from a study of OX40 agonist ivuxolimab in advanced cancers. On the study more broadly: From roughly 20 to 79 years was the age range, with a mean of about 54 years, and nearly 85% were male. Study-level results: No determination was made of the antigen specificity of the expanded peripheral T cells.

V gave up 3 bases and J gave up 1 base, with 10 bases separating them. Germline V gene data show CDR1 as SGHDT and CDR2 as YYEEEE. This CDR3 is 14 amino acids long. Sequencing used immunoSEQ multiplex PCR; TCRdb keeps in-frame clones, though not all of them. The repertoire holds 85,000 to 100,000 clones, about 90% seen once, with about 4% in the top ten. This clone was seen only once. What it recognizes is unknown. The material sequenced was CD4+ or CD8+ T cells sorted from blood, taken in a trial of the OX40 agonist ivuxolimab. This TCR was sampled from an adult with an advanced solid tumor such as melanoma, head and neck, liver or kidney cancer. The V gene is TRBV5-6, the J gene TRBJ1-1, with TRBD1 as a possible D gene (5 bases). The CDR3 bases are TGTGCCAGCAGCTCCGAGGGACGGAACACTGAAGCTTTCTTT. Its translation is CASSSEGRNTEAFF.